Described below is a single TCR beta chain sequence and its context. The antigen is unknown. Built from TCR beta cDNA, the libraries had unique molecular identifiers in them. T cells numbering about 0.85 to 11 million yielded cDNA molecules that totaled roughly 500,000. TCRdb fed the PCR reads into MiXCR, producing one record per CDR3 protein. The sample records about 770,000 distinct CDR3 sequences, about 45% being singletons. The source of the sample is a study of post-analysis software for immune sequencing data. About the research overall: As for disease course, relapsing-remitting, secondary progressive and progressive-relapsing multiple sclerosis were all included.

Points from the study as a whole: Elevated frequency relative to controls characterized roughly five TRBV segments in patients, TRBV5-6, TRBV5-1 and TRBV20-1 among them. When the samples were clustered directly with F measure, those that had been prepared in the same batch showed strong co-clustering. Controls significantly exceeded multiple sclerosis patients in normalized Chao1 diversity.

The length of the CDR3 is 14 residues. CDR1 is SGHVS, CDR2 FQNEAQ, per germline. V was trimmed by 5 bases and J by 5 bases, leaving 14 bases between them. The TCR comes from a girl between 5 and 17 years old with multiple sclerosis. Source material: blood. The chain has TRBV7-8 and TRBJ2-3; D gene uncertain. The CDR3 protein is CASSAGVSGDTQYF. Written as DNA, the CDR3 is TGTGCCAGCAGCGCAGGAGTCAGTGGAGATACGCAGTATTTT.